The T cell receptor beta chain under discussion was sequenced for a study of Graves' ophthalmopathy and Graves' hyperthyroidism. Looking at the study overall: Sampling took place at initial diagnosis, with peripheral blood obtained before any treatment. Study-wide results and limits: Researchers report that a 13-signature model separated ophthalmopathy from stable hyperthyroidism, posting around 90% sensitivity and roughly 81% specificity.

Amplification from RNA transcripts yielded the TCR beta CDR3 regions. Investigators did first-round RT-PCR with HTBI primers, then second-round multiplex PCR. TCRdb reprocessed the multiplex PCR reads via MiXCR and lists one record per CDR3 protein. The sample gives 200,000 to 300,000 distinct CDR3 sequences, around 42% of which show up once; around half is in the top ten. Exclusion criteria comprised other autoimmune diseases, uncontrolled infections, pregnancy or lactation in patients. Symptoms, serum thyroxine and TRAb, thyroid ultrasound, and orbital computed tomography formed the diagnostic basis. This clonotype has a count of ten or more. Its cognate antigen is unknown. CDR1 KGHDR and CDR2 SFDVKD come from the germline V gene. Trimming took off 4 bases at V and 2 bases at J, with 10 bases between the two ends. The CDR3 loop spans 14 amino acids.

The J gene is TRBJ1-2, the V gene TRBV24-1; D possibly corresponds to TRBD1 (5 bases). The clonotype was recovered from an adult man with Graves' ophthalmopathy. Specimen: peripheral blood. This CDR3 reads CATSERGYNYGYTF. The CDR3 DNA reads as TGTGCCACCAGTGAACGGGGCTACAACTATGGCTACACCTTC.